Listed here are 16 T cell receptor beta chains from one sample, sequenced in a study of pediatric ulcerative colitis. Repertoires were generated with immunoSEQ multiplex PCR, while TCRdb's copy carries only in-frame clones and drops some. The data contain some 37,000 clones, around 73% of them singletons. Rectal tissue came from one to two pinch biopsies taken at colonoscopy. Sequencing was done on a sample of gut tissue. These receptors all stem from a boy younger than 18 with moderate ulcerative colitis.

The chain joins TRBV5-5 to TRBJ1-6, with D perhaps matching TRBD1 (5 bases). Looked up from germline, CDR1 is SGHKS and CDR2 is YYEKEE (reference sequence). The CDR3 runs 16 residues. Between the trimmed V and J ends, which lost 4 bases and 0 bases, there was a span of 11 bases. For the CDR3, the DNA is TGTGCCAGCAGCCCGGCAGGGAGCTCCTATAATTCACCCCTCCACTTT. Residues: CASSPAGSSYNSPLHF.

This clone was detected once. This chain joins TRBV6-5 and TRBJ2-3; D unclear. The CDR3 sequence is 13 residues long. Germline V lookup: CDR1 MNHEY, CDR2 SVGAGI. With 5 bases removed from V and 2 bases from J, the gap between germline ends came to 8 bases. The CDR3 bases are TGTGCCAGCAGTACCACTACCACAGATACGCAGTATTTT. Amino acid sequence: CASSTTTTDTQYF.

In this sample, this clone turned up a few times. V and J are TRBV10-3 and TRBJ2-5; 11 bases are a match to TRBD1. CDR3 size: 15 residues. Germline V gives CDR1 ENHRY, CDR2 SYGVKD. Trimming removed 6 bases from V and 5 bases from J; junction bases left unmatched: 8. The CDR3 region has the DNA TGTGCCATCAGGTCCGGACAGGGGGCCCGTGAGACCCAGTACTTC. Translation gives CAIRSGQGARETQYF.

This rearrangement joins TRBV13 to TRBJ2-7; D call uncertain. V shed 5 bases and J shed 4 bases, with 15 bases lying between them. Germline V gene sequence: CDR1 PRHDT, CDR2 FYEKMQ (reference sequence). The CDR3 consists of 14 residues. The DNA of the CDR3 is TGTGCCAGCAGCGCGCGGATCTCTTTGTACGAGCAGTACTTC. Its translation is CASSARISLYEQYF.

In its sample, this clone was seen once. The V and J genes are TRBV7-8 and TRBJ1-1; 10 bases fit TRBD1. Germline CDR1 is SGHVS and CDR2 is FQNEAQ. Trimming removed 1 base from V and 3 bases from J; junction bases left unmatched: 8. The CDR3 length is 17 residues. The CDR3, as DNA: TGTGCCAGCAGCTTAGTTGCGACAGGGGGCTTGTACACTGAAGCTTTCTTT. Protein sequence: CASSLVATGGLYTEAFF.

As DNA, the CDR3 is TGTGCCAGTTCCACCTATCTATACGGCGACTATGGCTACACCTTC. Amino acids: CASSTYLYGDYGYTF. The chain is built from TRBV19 and TRBJ1-2, with D unresolved. The CDR3 consists of 15 residues. Germline CDR1 is LNHDA and CDR2 is SQIVND (reference sequence). V lost 8 bases to trimming and J lost 3 bases, with 19 bases between them. The variable domain in full, with the rest retrieved from reference TRBV19 and TRBJ1-2, is DGGITQSPKYLFRKEGQNVTLSCEQNLNHDAMYWYRQDPGQGLRLIYYSQIVNDFQKGDIAEGYSVSREKKESFPLTVTSAQKNPTAFYLCASSTYLYGDYGYTFGSGTRLTVV.

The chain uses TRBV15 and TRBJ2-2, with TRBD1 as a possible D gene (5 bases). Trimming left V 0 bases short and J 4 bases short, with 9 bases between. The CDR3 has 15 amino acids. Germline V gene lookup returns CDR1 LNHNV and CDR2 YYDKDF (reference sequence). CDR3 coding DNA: TGTGCCACCAGCAGAGAGGGGCTCGGCACCGGGGAGCTGTTTTTT. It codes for CATSREGLGTGELFF.

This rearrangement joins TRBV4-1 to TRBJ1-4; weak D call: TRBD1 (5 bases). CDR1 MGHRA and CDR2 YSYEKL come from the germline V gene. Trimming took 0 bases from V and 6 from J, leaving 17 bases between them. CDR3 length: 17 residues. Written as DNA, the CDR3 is TGCGCCAGCAGCCAAGATCTGGGCAGTAAAGGGGATGAAAAACTGTTTTTT. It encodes CASSQDLGSKGDEKLFF.

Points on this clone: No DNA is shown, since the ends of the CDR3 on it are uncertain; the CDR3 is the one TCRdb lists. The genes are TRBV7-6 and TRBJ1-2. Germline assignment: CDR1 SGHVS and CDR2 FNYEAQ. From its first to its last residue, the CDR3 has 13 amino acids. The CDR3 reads CASSFSFGEGYTF.

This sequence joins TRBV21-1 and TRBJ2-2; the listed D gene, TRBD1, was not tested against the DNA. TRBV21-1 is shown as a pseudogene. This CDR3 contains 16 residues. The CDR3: CASSKVGTANTGELFF. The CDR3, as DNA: TGTGCCAGCAGCAAAGTGGGGACAGCGAACACCGGGGAGCTGTTTTTT.

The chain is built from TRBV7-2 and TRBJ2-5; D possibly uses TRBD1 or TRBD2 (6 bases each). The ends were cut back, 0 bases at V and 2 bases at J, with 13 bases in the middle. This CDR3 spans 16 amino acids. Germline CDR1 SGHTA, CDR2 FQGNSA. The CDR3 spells CASSLALRGLQETQYF. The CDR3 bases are TGTGCCAGCAGCTTAGCGTTACGGGGGCTTCAAGAGACCCAGTACTTC.

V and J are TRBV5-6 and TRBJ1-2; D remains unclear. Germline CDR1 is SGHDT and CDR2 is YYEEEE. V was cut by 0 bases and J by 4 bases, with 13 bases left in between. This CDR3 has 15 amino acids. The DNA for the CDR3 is TGTGCCAGCAGCTTGGTGAGCGGGGATAGCTATGGCTACACCTTC. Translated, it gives CASSLVSGDSYGYTF.

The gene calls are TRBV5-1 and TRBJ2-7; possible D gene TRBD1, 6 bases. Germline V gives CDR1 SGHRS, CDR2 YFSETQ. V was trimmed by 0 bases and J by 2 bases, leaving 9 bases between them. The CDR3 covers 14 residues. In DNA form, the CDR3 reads TGCGCCAGCAGCTTGGCACAGGGTACCTACGAGCAGTACTTC. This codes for CASSLAQGTYEQYF.

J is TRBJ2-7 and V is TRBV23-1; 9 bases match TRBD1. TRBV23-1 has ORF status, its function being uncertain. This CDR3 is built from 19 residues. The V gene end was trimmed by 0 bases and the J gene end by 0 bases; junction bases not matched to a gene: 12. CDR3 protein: CASSQSGGHRGPYSYEQYF. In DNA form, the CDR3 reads TGCGCCAGCAGTCAATCCGGGGGGCACAGGGGGCCGTACTCCTACGAGCAGTACTTC.

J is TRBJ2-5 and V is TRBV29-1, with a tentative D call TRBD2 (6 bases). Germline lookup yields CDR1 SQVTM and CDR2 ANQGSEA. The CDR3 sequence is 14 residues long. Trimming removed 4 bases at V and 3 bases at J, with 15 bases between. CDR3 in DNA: TGCAGCGTTGGGAGGGCAGGGTTGAAAGAGACCCAGTACTTC. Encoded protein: CSVGRAGLKETQYF.

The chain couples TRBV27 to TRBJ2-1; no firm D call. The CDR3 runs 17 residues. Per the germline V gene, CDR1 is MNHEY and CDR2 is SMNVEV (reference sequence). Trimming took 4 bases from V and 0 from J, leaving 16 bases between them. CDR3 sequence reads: CASSSLGHQSSYNEQFF. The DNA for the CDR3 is TGTGCCAGCAGTTCGCTTGGGCACCAAAGCTCCTACAATGAGCAGTTCTTC.